This TCR beta chain was captured in a study of resident and recirculating memory T cells in vitiligo. From germline, CDR1 is MNHNS and CDR2 SASEGT. The CDR3 extends over 11 amino acids. The germline V and J ends were trimmed by 6 bases and 5 bases, with 8 bases remaining between them. Measured with immunoSEQ multiplex PCR; TCRdb has only the in-frame clones, and not every one. The sample carries tens of thousands of clones, about 92% recorded once. This receptor was taken from a male donor with vitiligo. J is TRBJ2-7 and V is TRBV6-1; TRBD1 might be the D (6 bases). Source material: blood. The CDR3, as DNA: TGTGCCAGCAGCAGGGGCCACGAGCAGTACTTC. Residues: CASSRGHEQYF.